The next 10 T cell receptor beta chains were all read from a single sample in a study of CD8 T cells in Susac syndrome. RNA amounts of roughly 0.45 to 1 ug underwent reverse transcription with random hexamers. TCRdb re-derived calls from the immunoSEQ multiplex PCR reads in MiXCR, one entry per CDR3 protein. The table has approximately 190,000 distinct CDR3 sequences, about 93% seen once; the top ten hold 0.1%. The sample taken for sequencing was CD4+ T cells from PBMCs. Every receptor here comes from a human donor in good health.

The chain recombines TRBV18 with TRBJ2-3; either TRBD1 or TRBD2 may fit D (7 bases each). Trimming stripped 5 bases from V and 4 bases from J, with 16 bases between. In germline, CDR1 is KGHSH, CDR2 LQKENI. This CDR3 is built from 15 residues. The CDR3, as DNA: TGTGCCAGCTCAGCGTTCAGGGGGGGCGCAGATACGCAGTATTTT. It is translated as CASSAFRGGADTQYF. Full variable domain (outside the CDR3, taken from reference TRBV18 and TRBJ2-3): NAGVMQNPRHLVRRRGQEARLRCSPMKGHSHVYWYRQLPEEGLKFMVYLQKENIIDESGMPKERFSAEFPKEGPSILRIQQVVRGDSAAYFCASSAFRGGADTQYFGPGTRLTVL.

The genes are TRBV11-2 and TRBJ2-6; D unresolved. CDR3 size: 19 residues. V was pared by 0 bases and J by 0 bases, with 15 bases between. Per germline, CDR1 SGHAT and CDR2 FQNNGV. In DNA, the CDR3 is TGTGCCAGCAGCTTAGATCTAGTGACAACTGGCTCTGGGGCCAACGTCCTGACTTTC. This encodes CASSLDLVTTGSGANVLTF.

The chain employs TRBV20-1 and TRBJ2-3; a weak D match, TRBD2 (5 bases). With 1 base removed from V and 2 bases from J, the gap between germline ends came to 13 bases. CDR3 length: 15 amino acids. Germline assignment: CDR1 DFQATT and CDR2 SNEGSKA (reference sequence). DNA of the CDR3: TGCAGTGCTAGAGTACGAGGGCGTCTCACAGATACGCAGTATTTT. This sequence encodes CSARVRGRLTDTQYF.

The chain employs TRBV5-6 and TRBJ2-6, with 8 bases that match TRBD1. Germline CDR1 is SGHDT and CDR2 is YYEEEE. With 2 bases clipped from V and 0 bases from J, the junction kept 7 bases outside the gene matches. The CDR3 has 18 residues. In DNA form, the CDR3 reads TGTGCCAGCAGCTTCAGGGGGCCGGGAAACTCTGGGGCCAACGTCCTGACTTTC. It translates to CASSFRGPGNSGANVLTF.

The gene calls are TRBV19 and TRBJ1-5; maybe TRBD1 (5 bases). Per the germline V gene, CDR1 is LNHDA and CDR2 is SQIVND (reference sequence). Deletions cut 7 bases from V and 1 base from J, with 11 bases between. This CDR3 is built from 14 residues. The CDR3 bases are TGTGCCAGTAAGACAGAAAGAAGCAATCAGCCCCAGCATTTT. This codes for CASKTERSNQPQHF.

In the case of this clonotype: One junction end does not reproduce the germline sequence, and a read error may be involved. The chain combines TRBV28 with TRBJ1-1, with 8 nucleotides matching TRBD1. This CDR3 has 13 amino acids. The germline CDR1 and CDR2 sequences are MDHEN and SYDVKM. CDR3 in amino acids: CASRRTGYTEVFF. For the CDR3, the DNA is TGTGCCAGCAGGAGGACAGGGTACACTGAAGTTTTCTTT.

The chain combines TRBV5-4 with TRBJ1-1; 8 bases line up with TRBD1. The J segment lost 3 bases and the V segment lost 3 bases, leaving 1 base of the junction unmatched. The CDR3 extends over 13 amino acids. Germline lookup yields CDR1 SGHNT and CDR2 YYREEE (reference sequence). The CDR3 DNA is TGTGCCAGCAGCTCGGGACAGGACACTGAAGCTTTCTTT. Encoded protein: CASSSGQDTEAFF.

This clonotype was seen only once. The chain links TRBV29-1 to TRBJ2-7; D perhaps matches TRBD1 (5 bases). Between the trimmed V and J ends, which lost 4 bases and 2 bases, there was a span of 12 bases. Germline V gene data show CDR1 as SQVTM and CDR2 as ANQGSEA. The CDR3 loop spans 13 amino acids. CDR3 in DNA: TGCAGCGTTGGAGGCAGGGCAACCTACGAGCAGTACTTC. Translating gives CSVGGRATYEQYF.

This clonotype was counted a single time. The chain joins TRBV7-3 to TRBJ1-6, with 7 bases fitting TRBD1. J was trimmed by 7 bases and V by 6 bases; bases with no gene match: 6. Germline V CDR1 and CDR2: SGHTA, FQGTGA. The CDR3 is made up of 14 amino acids. In DNA form, the CDR3 reads TGTGCCAGCAGTTTGACAGGGAGAAATTCACCCCTCCACTTT. Translating gives CASSLTGRNSPLHF.

The CDR3 DNA is TGTGCCAGCAGCTGGGGCTATGGCTACACCTTC. It encodes CASSWGYGYTF. This chain links TRBV5-6 with TRBJ1-2, with D unclear. From germline, CDR1 is SGHDT and CDR2 YYEEEE. Trimming stripped 3 bases from V and 4 bases from J, with 4 bases between. The CDR3 length is 11 residues.